Listed here are 28 T cell receptor beta chains from one sample, sequenced in a study of PD-1 blockade in classical Hodgkin lymphoma. Time point reported: cycle 4 day 1 (C4D1), after 6 weeks of nivolumab. All the patients suffered relapse after autologous stem cell transplantation, and brentuximab vedotin exposure differed. Sequencing was performed with immunoSEQ multiplex PCR; in TCRdb, only in-frame clones are kept and a portion is missing. This sample has around 23,000 clones, with around 87% found just once. The sample was peripheral blood mononuclear cells (PBMCs), taken before the fourth cycle of nivolumab. These receptors were obtained from a human donor with classical Hodgkin lymphoma.

The chain carries TRBV21-1 and TRBJ2-7; no check of the table's D call, TRBD1, against the DNA was made. TRBV21-1 has pseudogene status. The CDR3 is 13 residues long. The CDR3 region has the DNA TGTGCCAGCAGCATCCGATGGACAAGGGCAGAGTACTTC. Protein product: CASSIRWTRAEYF.

This chain uses TRBV5-7 with TRBJ2-7; 7 bases line up with TRBD1. TRBV5-7 is labeled an ORF, and its function is uncertain. V was clipped by 2 bases and J by 2 bases; unmatched bases: 13. The CDR3 has 17 residues. The CDR3 DNA reads as TGTGCCAGCAGCTTCCCGTCGCCGGGACAGAACCCCTACGAGCAGTACTTC. Translating gives CASSFPSPGQNPYEQYF.

The chain is built from TRBV27 and TRBJ1-5, with 9 nucleotides matching TRBD1. The germline gives CDR1 MNHEY, CDR2 SMNVEV (reference sequence). Trimming at V came to 2 bases and at J to 7 bases, leaving 6 bases not matched to a gene. The CDR3 is made up of 15 amino acids. The CDR3 loop reads CASSLRGQGYQPQHF. The CDR3 nucleotides read TGTGCCAGCAGTTTAAGAGGACAGGGGTACCAGCCCCAGCATTTT.

V is TRBV11-2 and J is TRBJ2-1, with D perhaps TRBD2 (6 bases). V lost 4 bases and J 9 bases, leaving 19 bases between the germline ends. Germline V gene lookup returns CDR1 SGHAT and CDR2 FQNNGV. This CDR3 is 15 amino acids long. The CDR3 bases are TGTGCCAGCAGCTCCCGCGGGGCCGGGGTTGGTGAGCAGTTCTTC. Translated: CASSSRGAGVGEQFF.

The chain employs TRBV18 and TRBJ1-2, with D tentatively TRBD1 (5 bases). This CDR3 is 13 amino acids long. V lost 3 bases to trimming and J lost 6 bases, with 11 bases between them. Germline loops: CDR1 KGHSH, CDR2 LQKENI. The CDR3 loop reads CASSPRTTDGYTF. CDR3 DNA: TGTGCCAGCTCACCCCGGACAACCGATGGCTACACCTTC.

V is TRBV16 and J is TRBJ2-3; 8 nucleotides match TRBD1. CDR3 length: 15 residues. Germline loops: CDR1 KGHSY, CDR2 FQNENV. Unmatched junction bases numbered 5, after V lost 5 bases and J lost 1 base. The CDR3 is CASSSLGQGTDTQYF. CDR3 coding DNA: TGTGCCAGCAGCTCTCTGGGACAGGGCACAGATACGCAGTATTTT.

The chain links TRBV19 to TRBJ1-5, with TRBD1 matching 7 bases. The CDR3 sequence is 14 residues long. The J segment lost 4 bases and the V segment lost 3 bases, leaving 3 bases of the junction unmatched. Germline V gene data show CDR1 as LNHDA and CDR2 as SQIVND (reference sequence). The CDR3: CASSIDRDNQPQHF. Here the CDR3 DNA reads TGTGCCAGTAGTATCGACAGGGATAATCAGCCCCAGCATTTT.

J is TRBJ2-7 and V is TRBV5-1, with TRBD1 matching over 7 bases. Germline-derived CDR1 and CDR2 are SGHRS and YFSETQ. The CDR3 has 13 amino acids. V shed 3 bases, J shed 9 bases, and the junction held 9 bases outside the gene matches. Here the CDR3 DNA reads TGCGCCAGCAGCTGGTCCGGGACAGAAGGGCAGTACTTC. Its translation is CASSWSGTEGQYF.

The chain uses TRBV19 and TRBJ2-7, with D perhaps being TRBD1 or TRBD2 (5 bases each). Germline CDR1 and CDR2: LNHDA and SQIVND (reference sequence). V was trimmed by 5 bases and J by 4 bases, leaving 9 bases between them. CDR3 size: 12 residues. CDR3 in DNA: TGTGCCAGTAGTCGGGACGGGTACGAGCAGTACTTC. Encoded protein: CASSRDGYEQYF.

Regarding this clone: Other DNA sequences from this sample encode an identical CDR3 as well. This chain uses TRBV7-7 with TRBJ2-5; the match to TRBD2 covers 12 bases. The V gene end was trimmed by 1 base and the J gene end by 5 bases; junction bases not matched to a gene: 5. CDR3 size: 16 residues. Per germline, CDR1 SSHAT and CDR2 FNYEAQ (reference sequence). CDR3 in amino acids: CASSLGLAGGQETQYF. CDR3 sequence (DNA): TGTGCCAGCAGCTTAGGGCTAGCGGGGGGGCAGGAGACCCAGTACTTC.

The chain employs TRBV30 and TRBJ1-6; perhaps TRBD1 as D (5 bases). The V and J ends lost 0 bases and 7 bases respectively, with 10 bases between them. The germline V gene has CDR1 GTSNPN and CDR2 SVGIG (reference sequence). The CDR3 runs 14 residues. CDR3 protein: CAWSVRQSNSPLHF. DNA of the CDR3: TGTGCCTGGAGTGTACGACAGTCCAATTCACCCCTCCACTTT.

V and J are TRBV5-1 and TRBJ2-2; D is unclear. Germline-derived CDR1 and CDR2 are SGHRS and YFSETQ. The ends were cut back, 1 base at V and 1 base at J, with 5 bases in the middle. The CDR3 sequence is 14 residues long. DNA of the CDR3: TGCGCCAGCAGCTTGTGGCAGAACACCGGGGAGCTGTTTTTT. The encoded protein is CASSLWQNTGELFF.

The gene calls are TRBV5-4 and TRBJ1-2, with 8 positions matching TRBD1. J was trimmed by 5 bases and V by 0 bases; bases with no gene match: 6. The CDR3 is made up of 15 amino acids. The V gene's germline CDR1 is SGHNT and CDR2 YYREEE (reference sequence). The CDR3, as DNA: TGTGCCAGCAGCTTGGCCCCGGGACAGGTTTATGGCTACACCTTC. This gives the protein CASSLAPGQVYGYTF.

The chain combines TRBV6-4 with TRBJ1-6; no reliable D call. The CDR3 runs to 15 residues. Trimming pared 3 bases from V and 10 bases from J, leaving 16 bases between. Germline V gene lookup returns CDR1 MRHNA and CDR2 SNTAGT. In DNA form, the CDR3 reads TGTGCCAGCAGTGAGTCGACGGATACTCTCTCACCCCTCCACTTT. Its protein is CASSESTDTLSPLHF.

The V gene is TRBV6-5, the J gene TRBJ2-7; 8 bases are a match to TRBD2. The CDR3 covers 15 residues. The J segment lost 6 bases and the V segment lost 5 bases, leaving 12 bases of the junction unmatched. CDR1 MNHEY and CDR2 SVGAGI come from the germline V gene. The CDR3 DNA reads TGTGCCAGCAGTCCCTTTAGCGGGATAGGTGGCGAGCAGTACTTC. Protein product: CASSPFSGIGGEQYF.

The CDR3 DNA reads TGTGCCAGCAGCTTCAATCGTGGAAGCACTGAAGCTTTCTTT. It yields the protein CASSFNRGSTEAFF. This rearrangement joins TRBV7-3 to TRBJ1-1; D unresolved. Trimming took off 3 bases at V and 4 bases at J, with 12 bases between the two ends. The CDR3 totals 14 residues. Germline V gives CDR1 SGHTA, CDR2 FQGTGA.

The rearrangement uses TRBV19 and TRBJ2-2, with D perhaps being TRBD1 or TRBD2 (6 bases each). Germline CDR1 and CDR2: LNHDA and SQIVND (reference sequence). The CDR3 loop spans 18 amino acids. Trimming cost V 4 bases and J 3 bases, with 21 bases left between them. Here the CDR3 DNA reads TGTGCCAGTAGTACTTTTAGGGGGGCAGGGGAATACACCGGGGAGCTGTTTTTT. This gives the protein CASSTFRGAGEYTGELFF.

The V gene is TRBV5-6, the J gene TRBJ2-3; TRBD2 matches at 9 bases. The germline V gene has CDR1 SGHDT and CDR2 YYEEEE. This CDR3 spans 15 amino acids. Trimming removed 2 bases from V and 2 bases from J; junction bases left unmatched: 3. The CDR3 DNA reads as TGTGCCAGCAGCTTAGCGGGGGGACTCACAGATACGCAGTATTTT. This sequence encodes CASSLAGGLTDTQYF.

V gene TRBV13 combines with J gene TRBJ2-3, with 7 bases identical to TRBD2. Unmatched junction bases numbered 7, after V lost 2 bases and J lost 5 bases. This CDR3 region has 15 residues. CDR1 and CDR2 (germline): PRHDT, FYEKMQ (reference sequence). This CDR3 is CASSLWSSGIDTQYF. The CDR3 DNA is TGTGCCAGCAGCTTATGGTCTAGCGGAATAGATACGCAGTATTTT.

The chain carries TRBV27 and TRBJ2-7; tentative D call: TRBD1 (5 bases). Deletions cut 0 bases from V and 6 bases from J, with 6 bases between. There are 12 residues in the CDR3. The germline V gene has CDR1 MNHEY and CDR2 SMNVEV (reference sequence). CDR3 protein: CASSLSGAEQYF. CDR3 coding DNA: TGTGCCAGCAGTTTATCAGGGGCCGAGCAGTACTTC.

The chain recombines TRBV5-1 with TRBJ2-7, with 7 bases matching TRBD1. This CDR3 has 14 amino acids. V gave up 0 bases and J gave up 5 bases; unmatched junction bases: 5. Germline V CDR1 and CDR2: SGHRS, YFSETQ. CDR3 sequence: CASSLARQGDEQYF. The CDR3 nucleotides are TGCGCCAGCAGCTTGGCCAGGCAGGGGGACGAGCAGTACTTC. Full variable domain (rest looked up from reference TRBV5-1 and TRBJ2-7): KAGVTQTPRYLIKTRGQQVTLSCSPISGHRSVSWYQQTPGQGLQFLFEYFSETQRNKGNFPGRFSGRQFSNSRSEMNVSTLELGDSALYLCASSLARQGDEQYFGPGTRLTVT.

V gene TRBV18 combines with J gene TRBJ2-7; 12 bases are shared with TRBD2. The CDR3 contains 13 residues. CDR1 KGHSH and CDR2 LQKENI come from the germline V gene. V dropped 5 bases and J dropped 6; count of bases not matched to a gene: 2. CDR3 DNA sequence: TGTGCCAGCTCATCGACTAGCGGGGGCGAGCAGTACTTC. It is translated as CASSSTSGGEQYF.

In this sample, this clone turned up a few times. The rearrangement joins TRBV5-1 to TRBJ1-2; no clear D. This CDR3 region has 15 residues. V lost 1 base and J 7 bases, leaving 17 bases between the germline ends. Germline CDR1 is SGHRS and CDR2 is YFSETQ. This CDR3 is CASSLTSIGESGYTF. The CDR3, as DNA: TGCGCCAGCAGCTTGACATCAATCGGGGAATCTGGCTACACCTTC.

The CDR3 bases are TGTGCCAGTAGTATAAACGGGGCAGGGGGTTTCTACGAGCAGTACTTC. Translated, it gives CASSINGAGGFYEQYF. The chain recombines TRBV19 with TRBJ2-7; 7 bases match TRBD1. Per germline, CDR1 LNHDA and CDR2 SQIVND (reference sequence). The trim removed 2 bases at V and 3 bases at J, leaving 10 bases unmatched. The CDR3 spans 16 residues.

A single count supports this clone. The V gene is TRBV5-1, the J gene TRBJ2-3, with D unclear. Trimming removed 5 bases at V and 3 bases at J, with 13 bases between. The CDR3 is made up of 14 amino acids. In germline, CDR1 is SGHRS, CDR2 YFSETQ. The CDR3 reads CASRYRVLTDTQYF. The CDR3 bases are TGCGCCAGCAGATACAGAGTACTAACAGATACGCAGTATTTT.

The chain couples TRBV11-3 to TRBJ2-1; D is perhaps TRBD2 (6 bases). Germline CDR1 and CDR2: SGHNT and YENEEA. CDR3 length: 16 amino acids. V lost 1 base, J lost 1 base, and 11 bases lay in between. The CDR3 nucleotides read TGTGCCAGCAGCTTAGTCCCGGGGGTTTCCTACAATGAGCAGTTCTTC. Encoded protein: CASSLVPGVSYNEQFF. The full variable domain, with the rest looked up from reference TRBV11-3 and TRBJ2-1, is EAGVVQSPRYKIIEKKQPVAFWCNPISGHNTLYWYLQNLGQGPELLIRYENEEAVDDSQLPKDRFSAERLKGVDSTLKIQPAELGDSAVYLCASSLVPGVSYNEQFFGPGTRLTVL.

This sequence joins TRBV9 and TRBJ2-7; 7 nucleotides line up with TRBD1. The CDR3 length is 16 residues. Looked up from germline, CDR1 is SGDLS and CDR2 is YYNGEE. Trimming took 0 bases from V and 0 from J; bases not matched to a gene: 6. The DNA of the CDR3 is TGTGCCAGCAGCGTAGTTTTAAGGGACAGCTCCTACGAGCAGTACTTC. Protein: CASSVVLRDSSYEQYF.

The chain carries TRBV5-4 and TRBJ2-3; D not certain. The CDR3 has 15 residues. Germline CDR1 reads SGHNT; CDR2 reads YYREEE (reference sequence). V lost 0 bases to trimming and J lost 1 base, with 9 bases between them. The CDR3 DNA sequence: TGTGCCAGCAGCTTGGGGTCGGCGGGCACAGATACGCAGTATTTT. Its translation: CASSLGSAGTDTQYF.